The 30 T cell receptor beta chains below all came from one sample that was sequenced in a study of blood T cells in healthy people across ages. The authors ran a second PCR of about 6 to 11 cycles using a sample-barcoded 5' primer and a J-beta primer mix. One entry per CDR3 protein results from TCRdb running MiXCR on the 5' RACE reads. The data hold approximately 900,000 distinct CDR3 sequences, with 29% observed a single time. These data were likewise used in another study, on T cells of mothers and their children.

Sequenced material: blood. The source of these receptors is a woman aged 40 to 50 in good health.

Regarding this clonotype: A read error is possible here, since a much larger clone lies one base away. The CDR3 here is CAGSDRDRDSYEQYF. The DNA for the CDR3 is TGTGCCGGCAGTGACAGGGACAGGGACTCCTACGAGCAGTACTTC. The genes are TRBV2 and TRBJ2-7; 9 nucleotides agree with TRBD1. This CDR3 contains 15 residues. Germline V gene lookup returns CDR1 SNHLY and CDR2 FYNNEI.

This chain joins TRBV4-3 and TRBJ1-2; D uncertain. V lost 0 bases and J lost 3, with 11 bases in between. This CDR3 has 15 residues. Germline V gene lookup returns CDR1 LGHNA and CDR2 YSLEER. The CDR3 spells CASSQDWGTDYGYTF. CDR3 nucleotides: TGCGCCAGCAGCCAAGACTGGGGAACTGACTATGGCTACACCTTC.

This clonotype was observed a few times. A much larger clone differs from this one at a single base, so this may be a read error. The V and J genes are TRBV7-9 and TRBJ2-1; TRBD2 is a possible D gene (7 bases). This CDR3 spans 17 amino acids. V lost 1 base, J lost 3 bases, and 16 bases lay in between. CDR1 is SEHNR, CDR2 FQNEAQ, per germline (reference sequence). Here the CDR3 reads CASSLGIGGGYYNEQFF. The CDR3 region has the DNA TGTGCCAGCAGCTTAGGGATTGGCGGGGGCTACTACAATGAGCAGTTCTTC.

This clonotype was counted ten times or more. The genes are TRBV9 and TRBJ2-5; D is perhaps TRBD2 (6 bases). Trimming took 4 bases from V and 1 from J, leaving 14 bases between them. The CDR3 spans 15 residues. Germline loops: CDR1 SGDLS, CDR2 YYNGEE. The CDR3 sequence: CASSSAAGLQETQYF. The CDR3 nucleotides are TGTGCCAGCAGCTCGGCAGCGGGCCTCCAAGAGACCCAGTACTTC.

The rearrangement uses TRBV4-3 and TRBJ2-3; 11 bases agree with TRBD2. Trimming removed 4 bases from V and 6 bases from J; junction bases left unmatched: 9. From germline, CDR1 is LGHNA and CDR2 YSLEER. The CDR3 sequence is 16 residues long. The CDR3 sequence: CASSLAMTSGADTQYF. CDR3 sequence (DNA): TGCGCCAGCAGCCTCGCAATGACTAGCGGGGCTGATACGCAGTATTTT.

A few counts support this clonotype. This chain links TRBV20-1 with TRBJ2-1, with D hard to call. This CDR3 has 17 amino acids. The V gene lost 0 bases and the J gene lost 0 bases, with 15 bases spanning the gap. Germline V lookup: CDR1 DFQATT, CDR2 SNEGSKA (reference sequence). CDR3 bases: TGCAGTGCTAGAGATCTCGAAAGGTTAAGCTCCTACAATGAGCAGTTCTTC. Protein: CSARDLERLSSYNEQFF.

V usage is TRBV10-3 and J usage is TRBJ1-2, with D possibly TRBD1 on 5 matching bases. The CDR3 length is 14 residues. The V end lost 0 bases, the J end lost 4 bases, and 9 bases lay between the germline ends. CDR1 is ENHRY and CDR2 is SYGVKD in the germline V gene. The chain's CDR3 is CAISESGVGYGYTF. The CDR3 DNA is TGTGCCATCAGTGAGTCAGGGGTGGGCTATGGCTACACCTTC.

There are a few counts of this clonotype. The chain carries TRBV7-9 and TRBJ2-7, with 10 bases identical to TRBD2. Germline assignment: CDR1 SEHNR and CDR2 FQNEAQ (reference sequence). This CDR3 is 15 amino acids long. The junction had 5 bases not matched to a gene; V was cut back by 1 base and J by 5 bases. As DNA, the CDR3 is TGTGCCAGCAGCTTAGTTCTAGCGGGGGCCCACGAGCAGTACTTC. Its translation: CASSLVLAGAHEQYF.

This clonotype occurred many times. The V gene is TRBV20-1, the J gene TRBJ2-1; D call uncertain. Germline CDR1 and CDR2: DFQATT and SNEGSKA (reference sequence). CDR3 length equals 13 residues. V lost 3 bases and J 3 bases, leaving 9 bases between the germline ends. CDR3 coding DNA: TGCAGTGCTAGGCGTCGGAACTACAATGAGCAGTTCTTC. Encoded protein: CSARRRNYNEQFF.

The CDR3 DNA follows: TGTGCCAGCAGCCTTGGACTAGCGGGCGGAGAGCAGTTCTTC. Its translation: CASSLGLAGGEQFF. The chain links TRBV6-2 or TRBV6-3 to TRBJ2-1; 11 bases fit TRBD2. CDR1 and CDR2 (germline): MNHEY, SVGEGT. V trimming: 6 bases; J trimming: 10 bases; junction bases outside the gene matches: 8. The CDR3 totals 14 residues.

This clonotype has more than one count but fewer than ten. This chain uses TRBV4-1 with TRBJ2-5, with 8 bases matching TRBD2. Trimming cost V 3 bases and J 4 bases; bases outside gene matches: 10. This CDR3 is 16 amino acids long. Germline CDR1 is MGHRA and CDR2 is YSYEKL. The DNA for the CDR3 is TGCGCCAGCAGCCAGGACGGACTAGCTGTTCCAGAGACCCAGTACTTC. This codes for CASSQDGLAVPETQYF.

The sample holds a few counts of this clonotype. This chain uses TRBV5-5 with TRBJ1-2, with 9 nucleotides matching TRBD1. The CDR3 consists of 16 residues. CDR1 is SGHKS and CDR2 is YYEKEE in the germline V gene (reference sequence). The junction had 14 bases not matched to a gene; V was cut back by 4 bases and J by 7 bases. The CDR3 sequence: CASSTNTGGGLGGYTF. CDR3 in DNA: TGTGCCAGCAGCACGAATACAGGGGGCGGTTTGGGTGGCTACACCTTC.

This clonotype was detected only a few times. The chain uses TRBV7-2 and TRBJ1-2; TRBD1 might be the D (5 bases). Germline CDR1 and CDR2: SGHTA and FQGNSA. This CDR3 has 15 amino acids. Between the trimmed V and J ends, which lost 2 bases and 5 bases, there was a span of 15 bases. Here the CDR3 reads CASSLWAGTVYGYTF. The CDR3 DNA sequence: TGTGCCAGCAGCTTATGGGCGGGGACGGTGTATGGCTACACCTTC.

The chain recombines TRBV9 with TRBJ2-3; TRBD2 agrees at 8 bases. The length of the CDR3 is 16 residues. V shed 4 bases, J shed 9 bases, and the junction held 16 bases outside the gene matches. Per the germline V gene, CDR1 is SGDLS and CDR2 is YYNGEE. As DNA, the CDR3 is TGTGCCAGCAGCCCAAACACGGGACTAGAATTGGGAACGCAGTATTTT. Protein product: CASSPNTGLELGTQYF. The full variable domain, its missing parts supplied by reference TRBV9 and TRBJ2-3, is DSGVTQTPKHLITATGQRVTLRCSPRSGDLSVYWYQQSLDQGLQFLIQYYNGEERAKGNILERFSAQQFPDLHSELNLSSLELGDSALYFCASSPNTGLELGTQYFGPGTRLTVL.

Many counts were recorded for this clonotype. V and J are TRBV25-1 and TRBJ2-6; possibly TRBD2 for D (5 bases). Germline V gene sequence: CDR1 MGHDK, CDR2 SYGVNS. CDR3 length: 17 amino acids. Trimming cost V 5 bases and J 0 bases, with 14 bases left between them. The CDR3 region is CASSTLTSRSGANVLTF. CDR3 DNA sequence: TGTGCCAGCAGTACCCTTACTAGTCGCTCTGGGGCCAACGTCCTGACTTTC.

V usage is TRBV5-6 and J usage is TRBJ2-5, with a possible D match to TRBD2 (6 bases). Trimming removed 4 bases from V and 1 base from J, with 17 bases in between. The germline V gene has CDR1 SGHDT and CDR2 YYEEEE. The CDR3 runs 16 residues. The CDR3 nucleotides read TGTGCCAGCAGCCCCTCAAAAGGTAGCGGCCAAGAGACCCAGTACTTC. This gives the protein CASSPSKGSGQETQYF.

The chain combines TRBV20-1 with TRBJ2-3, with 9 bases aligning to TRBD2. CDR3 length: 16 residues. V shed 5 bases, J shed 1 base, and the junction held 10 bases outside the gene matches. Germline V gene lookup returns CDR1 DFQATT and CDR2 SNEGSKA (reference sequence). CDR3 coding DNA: TGCAGTGCTGCTCGCCCTAGCGGGAAACGCACAGATACGCAGTATTTT. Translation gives CSAARPSGKRTDTQYF.

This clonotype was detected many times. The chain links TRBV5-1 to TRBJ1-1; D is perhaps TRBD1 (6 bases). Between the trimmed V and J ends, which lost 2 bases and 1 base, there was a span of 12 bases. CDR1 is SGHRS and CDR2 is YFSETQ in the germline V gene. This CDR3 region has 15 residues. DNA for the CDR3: TGCGCCAGCAGCTTAACAGGGTCCGGGAACACTGAAGCTTTCTTT. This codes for CASSLTGSGNTEAFF.

CDR3 loop: CASSQERQGGYEQYF. For the CDR3, the DNA is TGTGCCAGCAGCCAGGAAAGACAGGGGGGTTACGAGCAGTACTTC. The chain links TRBV3-1 to TRBJ2-7; 9 positions match TRBD1. The V gene's germline CDR1 is LGHDT and CDR2 YNNKEL (reference sequence). Germline trimming cut 3 bases from V and 4 bases from J; bases unmatched to any gene: 7. The length of the CDR3 is 15 residues.

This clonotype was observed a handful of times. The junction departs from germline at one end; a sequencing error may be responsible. The CDR3 reads CGVEGNNYGYTF. CDR3 sequence (DNA): TGCGGCGTTGAGGGGAATAACTATGGCTACACCTTC. This chain joins TRBV29-1 and TRBJ1-2; possible D gene TRBD1, 5 bases. This CDR3 comprises 12 residues. Per germline, CDR1 SQVTM and CDR2 ANQGSEA.

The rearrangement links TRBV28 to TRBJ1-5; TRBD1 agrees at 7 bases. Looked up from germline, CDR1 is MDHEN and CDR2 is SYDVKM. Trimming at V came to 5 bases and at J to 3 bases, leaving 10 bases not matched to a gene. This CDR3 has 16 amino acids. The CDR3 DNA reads TGTGCCAGCAGTCCCTCCCCGGGGACAGACAATCAGCCCCAGCATTTT. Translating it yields CASSPSPGTDNQPQHF. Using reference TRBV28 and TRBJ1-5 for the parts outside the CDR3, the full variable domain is DVKVTQSSRYLVKRTGEKVFLECVQDMDHENMFWYRQDPGLGLRLIYFSYDVKMKEKGDIPEGYSVSREKKERFSLILESASTNQTSMYLCASSPSPGTDNQPQHFGDGTRLSIL.

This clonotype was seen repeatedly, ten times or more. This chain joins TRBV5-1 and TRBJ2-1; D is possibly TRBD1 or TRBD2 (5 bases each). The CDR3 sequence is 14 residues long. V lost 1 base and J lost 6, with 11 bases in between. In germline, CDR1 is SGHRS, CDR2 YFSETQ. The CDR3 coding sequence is TGCGCCAGCAGCTTGCGGTCAGGGAGCAATGAGCAGTTCTTC. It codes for CASSLRSGSNEQFF.

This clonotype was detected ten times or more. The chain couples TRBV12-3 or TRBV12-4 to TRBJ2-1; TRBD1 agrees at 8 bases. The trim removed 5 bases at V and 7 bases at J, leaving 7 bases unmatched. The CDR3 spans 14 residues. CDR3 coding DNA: TGTGCCAGCAGTATAACAGGGGGTTTGAATGAGCAGTTCTTC. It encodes CASSITGGLNEQFF.

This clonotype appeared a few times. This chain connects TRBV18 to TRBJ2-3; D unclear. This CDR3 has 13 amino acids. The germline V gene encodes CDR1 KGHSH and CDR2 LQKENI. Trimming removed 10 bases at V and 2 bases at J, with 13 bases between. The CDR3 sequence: CATASGITDTQYF. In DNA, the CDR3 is TGTGCCACCGCATCCGGTATCACAGATACGCAGTATTTT.

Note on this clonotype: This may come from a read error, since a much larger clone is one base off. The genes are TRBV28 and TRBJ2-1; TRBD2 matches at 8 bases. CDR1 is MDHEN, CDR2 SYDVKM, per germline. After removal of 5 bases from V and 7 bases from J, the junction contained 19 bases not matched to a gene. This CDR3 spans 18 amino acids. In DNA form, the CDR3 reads TGTGCCAGCAGTCTCTCGGGACACATGGTAGCGGGGAGTAATGAGCAGTTCTTC. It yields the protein CASSLSGHMVAGSNEQFF.

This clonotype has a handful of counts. The CDR3 sequence is CSASRGSGYTF. The CDR3 DNA reads as TGCAGCGCCTCCCGGGGGTCTGGCTACACCTTC. J is TRBJ1-2 and V is TRBV29-1; D perhaps matches TRBD1 (5 bases). The germline CDR1 and CDR2 sequences are SQVTM and ANQGSEA. The CDR3 is made up of 11 amino acids. Trimming removed 7 bases at V and 7 bases at J, with 13 bases between.

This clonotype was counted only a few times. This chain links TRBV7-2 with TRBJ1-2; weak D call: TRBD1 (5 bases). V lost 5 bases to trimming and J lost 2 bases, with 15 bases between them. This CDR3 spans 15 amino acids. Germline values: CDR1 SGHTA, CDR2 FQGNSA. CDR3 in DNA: TGTGCCAGCAGCCTATTTGGGACGGTCAACTATGGCTACACCTTC. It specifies CASSLFGTVNYGYTF.

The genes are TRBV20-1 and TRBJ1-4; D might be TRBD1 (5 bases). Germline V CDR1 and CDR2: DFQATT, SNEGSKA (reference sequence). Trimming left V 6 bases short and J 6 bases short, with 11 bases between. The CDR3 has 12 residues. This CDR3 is CSALGPDEKLFF. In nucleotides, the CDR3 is TGCAGTGCCTTGGGACCTGATGAAAAACTGTTTTTT.

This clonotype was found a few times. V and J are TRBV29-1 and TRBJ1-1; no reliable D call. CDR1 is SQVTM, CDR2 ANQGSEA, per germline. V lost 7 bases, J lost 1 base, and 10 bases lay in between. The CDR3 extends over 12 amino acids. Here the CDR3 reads CSGEVKNTEAFF. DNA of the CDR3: TGCAGCGGTGAGGTTAAGAACACTGAAGCTTTCTTT.

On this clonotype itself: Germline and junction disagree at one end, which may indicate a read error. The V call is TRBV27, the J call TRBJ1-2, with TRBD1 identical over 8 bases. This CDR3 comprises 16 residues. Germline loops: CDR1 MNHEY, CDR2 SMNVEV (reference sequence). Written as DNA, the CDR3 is TGTGCCAGCAGTTCACTAGGACAGGGTGGAAGAGATGGCCACACCTTC. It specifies CASSSLGQGGRDGHTF.